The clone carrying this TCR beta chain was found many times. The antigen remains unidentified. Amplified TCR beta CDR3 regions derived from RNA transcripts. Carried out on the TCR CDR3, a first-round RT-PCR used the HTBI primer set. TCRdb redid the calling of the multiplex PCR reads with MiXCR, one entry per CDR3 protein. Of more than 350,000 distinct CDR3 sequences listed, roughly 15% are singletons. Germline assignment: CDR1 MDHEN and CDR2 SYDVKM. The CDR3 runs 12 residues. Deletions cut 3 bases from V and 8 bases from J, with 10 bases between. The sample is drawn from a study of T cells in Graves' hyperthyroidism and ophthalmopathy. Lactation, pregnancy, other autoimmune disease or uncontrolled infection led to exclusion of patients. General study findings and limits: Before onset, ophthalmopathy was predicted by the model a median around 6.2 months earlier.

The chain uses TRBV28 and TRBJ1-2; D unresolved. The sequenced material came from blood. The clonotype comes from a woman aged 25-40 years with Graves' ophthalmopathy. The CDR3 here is CASSFSGFGYTF. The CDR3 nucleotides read TGTGCCAGCAGTTTTTCCGGGTTCGGCTACACCTTC.